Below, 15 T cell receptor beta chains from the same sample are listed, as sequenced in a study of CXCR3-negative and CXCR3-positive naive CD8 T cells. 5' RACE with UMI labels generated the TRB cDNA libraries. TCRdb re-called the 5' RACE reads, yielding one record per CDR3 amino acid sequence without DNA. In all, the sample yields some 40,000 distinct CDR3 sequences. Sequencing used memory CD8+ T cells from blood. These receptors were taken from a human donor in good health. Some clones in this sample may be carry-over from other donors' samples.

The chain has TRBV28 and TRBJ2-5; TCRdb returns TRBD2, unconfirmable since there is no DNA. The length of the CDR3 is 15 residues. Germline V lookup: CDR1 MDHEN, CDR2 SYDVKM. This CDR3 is CASSLLLAPQETQYF.

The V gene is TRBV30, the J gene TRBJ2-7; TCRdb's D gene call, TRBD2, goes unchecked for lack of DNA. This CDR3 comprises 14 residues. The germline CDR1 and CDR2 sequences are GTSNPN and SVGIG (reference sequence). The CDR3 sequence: CAWSVEGSPYEQYF.

The CDR3 is CASAGDRVFYTF. The chain carries TRBV3-1 and TRBJ1-2; TCRdb gives TRBD1 as the D gene, but with no DNA this cannot be confirmed. The CDR3 sequence is 12 residues long. The germline CDR1 and CDR2 sequences are LGHDT and YNNKEL (reference sequence).

The chain's CDR3 is CASITGTGDNEQFF. The chain carries TRBV21-1 and TRBJ2-1; TCRdb's assignment of TRBD1 cannot be checked, as there is no DNA. TRBV21-1 is deemed a pseudogene. The CDR3 sequence is 14 residues long.

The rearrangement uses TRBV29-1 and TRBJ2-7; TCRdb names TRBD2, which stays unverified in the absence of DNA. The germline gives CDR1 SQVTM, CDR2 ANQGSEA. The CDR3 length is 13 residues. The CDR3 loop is CSVGTRSSYEQYF.

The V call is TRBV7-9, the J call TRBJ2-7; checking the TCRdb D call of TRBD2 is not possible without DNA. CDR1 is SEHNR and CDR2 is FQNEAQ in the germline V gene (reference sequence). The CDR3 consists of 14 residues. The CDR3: CASSLVAGGNEQYF. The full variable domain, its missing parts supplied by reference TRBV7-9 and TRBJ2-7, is DTGVSQNPRHKITKRGQNVTFRCDPISEHNRLYWYRQTLGQGPEFLTYFQNEAQLEKSRLLSDRFSAERPKGSFSTLEIQRTEQGDSAMYLCASSLVAGGNEQYFGPGTRLTVT.

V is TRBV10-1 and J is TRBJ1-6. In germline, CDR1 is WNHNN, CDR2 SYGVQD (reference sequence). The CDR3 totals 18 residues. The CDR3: CASSDSQAPGQRGSPLHF.

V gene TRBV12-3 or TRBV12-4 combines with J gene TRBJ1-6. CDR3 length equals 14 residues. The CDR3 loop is CASSFGFRNSPLHF.

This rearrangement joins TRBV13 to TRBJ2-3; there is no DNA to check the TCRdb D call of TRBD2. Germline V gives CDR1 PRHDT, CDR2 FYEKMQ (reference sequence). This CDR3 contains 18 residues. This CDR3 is CASSHVGTSGPTTDTQYF.

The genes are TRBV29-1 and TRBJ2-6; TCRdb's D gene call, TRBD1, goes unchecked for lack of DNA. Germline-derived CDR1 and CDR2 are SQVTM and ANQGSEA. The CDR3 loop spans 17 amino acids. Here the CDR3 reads CSVEDWGGTGIANVLTF.

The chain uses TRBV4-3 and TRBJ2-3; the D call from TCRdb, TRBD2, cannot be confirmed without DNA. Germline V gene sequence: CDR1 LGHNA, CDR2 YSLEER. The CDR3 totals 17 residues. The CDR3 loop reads CASSQETSGGGRDTQYF.

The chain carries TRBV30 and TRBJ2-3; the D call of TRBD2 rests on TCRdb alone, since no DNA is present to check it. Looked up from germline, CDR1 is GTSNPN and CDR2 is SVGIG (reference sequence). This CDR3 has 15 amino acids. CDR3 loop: CAWDASGMSTDTQYF.

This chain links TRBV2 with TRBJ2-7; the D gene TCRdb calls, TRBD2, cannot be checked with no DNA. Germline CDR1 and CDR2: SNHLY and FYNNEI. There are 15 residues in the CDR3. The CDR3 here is CASSGAGKSSYEQYF.

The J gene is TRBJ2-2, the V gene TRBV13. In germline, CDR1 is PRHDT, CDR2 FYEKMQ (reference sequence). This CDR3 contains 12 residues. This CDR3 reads CASSFSTGELFF.

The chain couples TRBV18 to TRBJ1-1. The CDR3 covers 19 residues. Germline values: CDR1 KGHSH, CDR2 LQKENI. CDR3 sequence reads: CASSPPRKLSRAHDSEAFF.